The next 11 T cell receptor beta chains were all read from a single sample in a study of blood T cell repertoires in COVID-19. Using immunoSEQ multiplex PCR, the repertoire was profiled, and TCRdb retains in-frame clones only, with some absent. The data show about 160,000 clones, with 80% to 90% seen just once and roughly 11% held by the top ten. Source material: peripheral blood. All receptors come from a human donor in a cohort sampled during active COVID-19.

The V and J genes are TRBV19 and TRBJ1-1, with D unclear. This CDR3 is 12 amino acids long. CDR1 LNHDA and CDR2 SQIVND come from the germline V gene (reference sequence). Trimming took off 10 bases at V and 11 bases at J, with 20 bases between the two ends. As DNA, the CDR3 is TGTGCCACCCTGGAGGGATCAACCGGGGCTTTCTTT. This sequence encodes CATLEGSTGAFF.

This clone has at least ten counts. The V call is TRBV27, the J call TRBJ2-5, with D perhaps matching TRBD1 (6 bases). The germline CDR1 and CDR2 sequences are MNHEY and SMNVEV (reference sequence). The CDR3 loop spans 14 amino acids. V was cut by 5 bases and J by 1 base, with 11 bases left in between. The DNA for the CDR3 is TGTGCCAGCAGTAAAACAGGGCCCCAAGAGACCCAGTACTTC. This translates into CASSKTGPQETQYF.

This clone was detected only a few times. The V gene is TRBV10-1, the J gene TRBJ1-6; D gene unclear. This CDR3 comprises 15 residues. V gave up 2 bases and J gave up 9 bases, with 14 bases separating them. Germline lookup yields CDR1 WNHNN and CDR2 SYGVQD (reference sequence). CDR3 sequence: CASSEVSASGSPLHF. CDR3 DNA: TGCGCCAGCAGTGAGGTATCCGCCAGCGGTTCACCCCTCCACTTT.

The chain has TRBV5-1 and TRBJ1-5; D unresolved. V lost 0 bases and J 5 bases, leaving 6 bases between the germline ends. Germline assignment: CDR1 SGHRS and CDR2 YFSETQ. The CDR3 length is 13 residues. Here the CDR3 reads CASSLDQYQPQHF. Here the CDR3 DNA reads TGCGCCAGCAGCTTGGATCAGTATCAGCCCCAGCATTTT.

The chain combines TRBV27 with TRBJ1-2; possibly TRBD1 for D (6 bases). V gave up 4 bases and J gave up 6 bases, with 18 bases separating them. The CDR3 extends over 15 amino acids. CDR1 is MNHEY, CDR2 SMNVEV, per germline (reference sequence). CDR3 in amino acids: CASSYDTGKGNGYTF. CDR3 coding DNA: TGTGCCAGCAGTTACGACACAGGGAAAGGAAATGGCTACACCTTC.

This chain links TRBV10-1 with TRBJ2-7; 10 bases line up with TRBD1. CDR3 size: 14 residues. Looked up from germline, CDR1 is WNHNN and CDR2 is SYGVQD (reference sequence). The trim removed 4 bases at V and 4 bases at J, leaving 4 bases unmatched. CDR3 nucleotides: TGCGCCAGCAGTGGAGACAGGGGGCGGTACGAGCAGTACTTC. This codes for CASSGDRGRYEQYF.

The rearrangement joins TRBV5-4 to TRBJ1-2; D unresolved. Trimming stripped 0 bases from V and 6 bases from J, with 6 bases between. CDR1 is SGHNT, CDR2 YYREEE, per germline (reference sequence). There are 12 residues in the CDR3. CDR3 sequence: CASSLDGDGYTF. DNA of the CDR3: TGTGCCAGCAGCTTGGACGGGGATGGCTACACCTTC.

This clone showed up just a few times. V gene TRBV19 combines with J gene TRBJ1-1; possibly TRBD1 for D (6 bases). V gave up 6 bases and J gave up 2 bases, with 16 bases separating them. The CDR3 extends over 15 amino acids. From germline, CDR1 is LNHDA and CDR2 SQIVND (reference sequence). CDR3 bases: TGTGCCAGTAGAGACCGGGACAACCCAAACACTGAAGCTTTCTTT. The encoded protein is CASRDRDNPNTEAFF.

J is TRBJ1-1 and V is TRBV14; D is uncertain. V was clipped by 4 bases and J by 1 base, with 13 bases between them. Germline loops: CDR1 SGHDN, CDR2 FVKESK. CDR3 length equals 15 residues. The CDR3 reads CASSPGLSGNTEAFF. The CDR3 region has the DNA TGTGCCAGCAGCCCCGGACTTAGCGGGAACACTGAAGCTTTCTTT.

This clone was found a few times. V is TRBV5-1 and J is TRBJ2-3, with TRBD1 matching over 7 bases. The germline gives CDR1 SGHRS, CDR2 YFSETQ. This CDR3 contains 14 residues. The V gene end was trimmed by 5 bases and the J gene end by 3 bases; junction bases not matched to a gene: 6. The CDR3 region has the DNA TGCGCCAGCAGTCGGGACAGAAGAACAGATACGCAGTATTTT. Translated, it gives CASSRDRRTDTQYF.

This clone was seen just once. The chain links TRBV25-1 to TRBJ1-1; D perhaps matches TRBD1 (5 bases). CDR1 and CDR2 (germline): MGHDK, SYGVNS. The CDR3 is 13 amino acids. V was shortened by 3 bases and J by 1 base, with 6 bases between the two germline ends. For the CDR3, the DNA is TGTGCCAGCAGTGACGGGGGGAACACTGAAGCTTTCTTT. This encodes CASSDGGNTEAFF. Supplemented by reference TRBV25-1 and TRBJ1-1, the full variable domain reads EADIYQTPRYLVIGTGKKITLECSQTMGHDKMYWYQQDPGMELHLIHYSYGVNSTEKGDLSSESTVSRIRTEHFPLTLESARPSHTSQYLCASSDGGNTEAFFGQGTRLTVV.